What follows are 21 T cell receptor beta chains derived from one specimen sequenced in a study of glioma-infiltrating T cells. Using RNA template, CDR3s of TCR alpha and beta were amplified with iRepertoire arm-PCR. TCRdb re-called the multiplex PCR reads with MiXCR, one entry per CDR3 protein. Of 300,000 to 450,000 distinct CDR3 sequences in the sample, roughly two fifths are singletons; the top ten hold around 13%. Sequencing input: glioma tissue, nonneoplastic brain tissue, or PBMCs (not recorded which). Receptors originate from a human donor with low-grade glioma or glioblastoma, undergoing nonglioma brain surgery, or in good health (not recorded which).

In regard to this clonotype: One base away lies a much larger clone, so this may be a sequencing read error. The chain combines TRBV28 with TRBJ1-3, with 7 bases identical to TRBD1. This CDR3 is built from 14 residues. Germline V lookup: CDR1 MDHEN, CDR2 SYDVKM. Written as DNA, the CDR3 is TGTGCCGGCAGTTCGACAGGGTCTGGAAACACCATATATTTT. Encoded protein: CAGSSTGSGNTIYF.

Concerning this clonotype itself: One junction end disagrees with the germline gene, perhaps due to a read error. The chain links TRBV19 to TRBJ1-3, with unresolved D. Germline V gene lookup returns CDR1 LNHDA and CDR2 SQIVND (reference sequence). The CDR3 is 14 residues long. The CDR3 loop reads CASSQQNSGNNIYF. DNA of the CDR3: TGTGCCAGTAGCCAACAAAACTCTGGAAACAACATATATTTT. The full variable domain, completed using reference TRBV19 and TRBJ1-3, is DGGITQSPKYLFRKEGQNVTLSCEQNLNHDAMYWYRQDPGQGLRLIYYSQIVNDFQKGDIAEGYSVSREKKESFPLTVTSAQKNPTAFYLCASSQQNSGNNIYFGEGSWLTVV.

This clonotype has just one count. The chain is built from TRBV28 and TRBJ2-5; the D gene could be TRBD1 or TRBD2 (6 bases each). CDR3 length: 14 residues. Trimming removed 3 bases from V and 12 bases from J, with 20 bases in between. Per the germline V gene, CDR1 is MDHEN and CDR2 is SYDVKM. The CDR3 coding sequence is TGTGCCAGCAGTTTCGGGGGCACGAAGTTCGAGGAGTACTTC. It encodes CASSFGGTKFEEYF.

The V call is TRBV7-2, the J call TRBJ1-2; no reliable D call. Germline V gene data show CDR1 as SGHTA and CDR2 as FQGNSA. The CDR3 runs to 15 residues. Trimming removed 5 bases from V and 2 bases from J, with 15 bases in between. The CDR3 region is CASSPPGGVNYGYTF. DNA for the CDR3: TGTGCCAGCAGCCCCCCAGGCGGAGTGAACTATGGCTACACCTTC.

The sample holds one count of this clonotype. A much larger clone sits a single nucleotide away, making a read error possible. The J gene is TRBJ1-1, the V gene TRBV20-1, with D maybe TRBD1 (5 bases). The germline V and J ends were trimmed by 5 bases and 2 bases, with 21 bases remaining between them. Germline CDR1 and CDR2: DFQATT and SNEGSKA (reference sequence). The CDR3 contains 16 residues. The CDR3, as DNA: TGCAGTGCTCCACAATACAGGTTACGCATCAACACTGAAGCTTTCTTT. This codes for CSAPQYRLRINTEAFF.

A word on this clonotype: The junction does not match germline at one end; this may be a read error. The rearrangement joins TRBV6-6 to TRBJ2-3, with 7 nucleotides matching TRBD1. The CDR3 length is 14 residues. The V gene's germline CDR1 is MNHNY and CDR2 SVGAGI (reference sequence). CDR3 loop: CARLEQGPTNTQYF. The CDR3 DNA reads TGTGCCAGACTAGAACAGGGGCCCACAAATACGCAGTATTTT.

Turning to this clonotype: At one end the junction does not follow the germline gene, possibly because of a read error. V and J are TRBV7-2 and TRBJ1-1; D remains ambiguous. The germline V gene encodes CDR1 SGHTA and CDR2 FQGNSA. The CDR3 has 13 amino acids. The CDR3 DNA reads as TGTGCCAGCAGCTTACTCGGTGACACTGAAGCTTCCTTT. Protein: CASSLLGDTEASF. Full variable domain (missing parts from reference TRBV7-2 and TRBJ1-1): GAGVSQSPSNKVTEKGKDVELRCDPISGHTALYWYRQSLGQGLEFLIYFQGNSAPDKSGLPSDRFSAERTGGSVSTLTIQRTQQEDSAVYLCASSLLGDTEASFGQGTRLTVV.

CDR3 in amino acids: CASSYPGTSLIDTQYF. The DNA of the CDR3 is TGTGCCAGCAGTTACCCCGGGACTAGTCTGATAGATACGCAGTATTTT. The chain uses TRBV6-5 and TRBJ2-3, with 8 bases fitting TRBD2. The junction had 9 bases not matched to a gene; V was cut back by 2 bases and J by 5 bases. This CDR3 has 16 residues. From germline, CDR1 is MNHEY and CDR2 SVGAGI.

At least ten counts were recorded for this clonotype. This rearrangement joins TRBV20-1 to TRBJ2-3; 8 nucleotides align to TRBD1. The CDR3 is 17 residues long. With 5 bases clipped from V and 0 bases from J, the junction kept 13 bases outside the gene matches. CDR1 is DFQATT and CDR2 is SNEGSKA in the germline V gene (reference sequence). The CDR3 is CSAVLSAHRGSTDTQYF. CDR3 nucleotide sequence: TGCAGTGCTGTCCTGTCAGCCCACAGGGGGAGCACAGATACGCAGTATTTT.

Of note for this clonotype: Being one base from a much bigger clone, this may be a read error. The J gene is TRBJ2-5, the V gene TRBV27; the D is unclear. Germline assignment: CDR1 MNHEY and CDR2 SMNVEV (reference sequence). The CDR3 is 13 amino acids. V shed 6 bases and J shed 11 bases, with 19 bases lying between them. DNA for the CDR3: TGTGCCAGCAGCCATGAGGTTTACAATGAGCAGTACTTC. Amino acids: CASSHEVYNEQYF.

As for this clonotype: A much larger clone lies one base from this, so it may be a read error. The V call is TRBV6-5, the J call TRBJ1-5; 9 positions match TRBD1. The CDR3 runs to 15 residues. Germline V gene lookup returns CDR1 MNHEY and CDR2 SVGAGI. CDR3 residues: CASSRTGDELQPKHF. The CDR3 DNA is TGTGCCAGCAGTCGGACAGGGGATGAGTTGCAGCCCAAGCATTTT.

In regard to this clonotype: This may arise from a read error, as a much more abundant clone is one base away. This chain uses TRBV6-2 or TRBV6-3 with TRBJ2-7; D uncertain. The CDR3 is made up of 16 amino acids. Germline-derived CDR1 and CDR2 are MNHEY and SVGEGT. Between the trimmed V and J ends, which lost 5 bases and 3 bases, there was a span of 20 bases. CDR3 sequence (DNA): TGTGCCAGCAGTGCCTCGCCAGGAGAAGGAATCTACGAGCAGTACTTC. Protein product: CASSASPGEGIYEQYF.

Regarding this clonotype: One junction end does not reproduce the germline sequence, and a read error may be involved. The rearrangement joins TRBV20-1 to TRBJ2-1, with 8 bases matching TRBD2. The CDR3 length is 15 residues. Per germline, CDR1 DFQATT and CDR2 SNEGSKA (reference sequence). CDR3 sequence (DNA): TGCAGTGCCACCGTTGCGGGGGGATCCTACAATAAGCAGTTCTTC. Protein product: CSATVAGGSYNKQFF.

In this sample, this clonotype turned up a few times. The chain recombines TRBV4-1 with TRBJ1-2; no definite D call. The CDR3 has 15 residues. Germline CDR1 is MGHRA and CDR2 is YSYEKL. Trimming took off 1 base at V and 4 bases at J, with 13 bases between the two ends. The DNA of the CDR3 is TGCGCCAGCAGCCAAGGCCACCTAAACGGCTATGGCTACACCTTC. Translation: CASSQGHLNGYGYTF.

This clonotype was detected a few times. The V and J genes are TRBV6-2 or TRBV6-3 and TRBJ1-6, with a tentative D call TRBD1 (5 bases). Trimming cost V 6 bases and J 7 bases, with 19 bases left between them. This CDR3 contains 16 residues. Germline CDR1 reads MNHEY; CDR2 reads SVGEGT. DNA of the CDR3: TGTGCCAGCAGCCAGGCGGGGGGAGGGGCGAATTCACCCCTCCACTTT. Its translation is CASSQAGGGANSPLHF.

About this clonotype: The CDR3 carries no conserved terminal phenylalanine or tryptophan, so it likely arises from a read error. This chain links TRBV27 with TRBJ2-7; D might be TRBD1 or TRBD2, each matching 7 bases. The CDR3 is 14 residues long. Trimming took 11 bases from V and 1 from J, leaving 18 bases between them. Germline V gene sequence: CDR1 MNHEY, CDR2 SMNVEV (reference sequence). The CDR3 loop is CAPGEGADSYEQYI. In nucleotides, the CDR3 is TGTGCCCCGGGGGAGGGGGCCGATTCCTACGAGCAGTACATC.

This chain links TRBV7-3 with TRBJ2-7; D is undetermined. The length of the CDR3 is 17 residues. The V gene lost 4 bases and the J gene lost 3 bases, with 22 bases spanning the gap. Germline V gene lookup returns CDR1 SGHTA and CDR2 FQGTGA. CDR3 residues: CASSSDPRVFGRYEQYF. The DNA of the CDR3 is TGTGCCAGCAGCTCGGACCCCCGTGTATTTGGGCGCTACGAGCAGTACTTC.

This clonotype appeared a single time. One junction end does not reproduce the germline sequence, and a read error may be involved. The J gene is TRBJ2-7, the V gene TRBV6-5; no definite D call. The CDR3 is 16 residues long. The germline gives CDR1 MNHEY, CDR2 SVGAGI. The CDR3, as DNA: TGTGCCAGCAGTTACTCGAGGTCGGGCACCACCTACGAGAAGCACTTC. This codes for CASSYSRSGTTYEKHF.

DNA of the CDR3: TGTGCCAGCAGCCTCCTGCAGGGCTTTACCGGATACGAGCAGTACTTC. This encodes CASSLLQGFTGYEQYF. This chain links TRBV28 with TRBJ2-7, with D possibly being TRBD1 (5 bases). The V gene's germline CDR1 is MDHEN and CDR2 SYDVKM. This CDR3 is 16 amino acids long. V was cut by 6 bases and J by 4 bases, with 22 bases left in between.

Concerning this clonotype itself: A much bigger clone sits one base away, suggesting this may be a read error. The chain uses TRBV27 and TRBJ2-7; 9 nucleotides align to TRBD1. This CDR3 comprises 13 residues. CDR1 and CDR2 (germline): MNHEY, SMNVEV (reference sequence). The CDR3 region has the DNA TGTGACAGCAGGAGGACAGGGGCCTACGAGCAGTACTTC. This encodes CDSRRTGAYEQYF.

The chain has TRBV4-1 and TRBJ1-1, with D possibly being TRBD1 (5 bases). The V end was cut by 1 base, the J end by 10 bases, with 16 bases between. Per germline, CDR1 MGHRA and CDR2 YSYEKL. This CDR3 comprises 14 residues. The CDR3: CASSQVGRVFLAFF. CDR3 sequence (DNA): TGCGCCAGCAGCCAAGTTGGCAGGGTTTTTCTAGCTTTCTTT.